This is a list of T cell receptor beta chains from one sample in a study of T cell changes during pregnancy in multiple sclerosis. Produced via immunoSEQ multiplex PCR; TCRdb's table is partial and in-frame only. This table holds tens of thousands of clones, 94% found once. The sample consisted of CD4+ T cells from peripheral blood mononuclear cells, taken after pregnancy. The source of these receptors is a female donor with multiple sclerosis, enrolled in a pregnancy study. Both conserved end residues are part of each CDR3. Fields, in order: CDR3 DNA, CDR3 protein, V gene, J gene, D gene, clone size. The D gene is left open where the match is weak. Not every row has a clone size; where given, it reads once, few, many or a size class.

CDR3 DNA: TGTGCCAGCTTACAAGGGAGCCAACCACCACTGTACTTC
CDR3 protein: CASLQGSQPPLYF
V gene: TRBV28
J gene: TRBJ2-7
D gene: NA
clone size: NA

CDR3 DNA: TGTGCCAGCAGCGTACCGCCTAATTCCCGAGGGCAGTTCTTC
CDR3 protein: CASSVPPNSRGQFF
V gene: TRBV7-8
J gene: TRBJ2-1
D gene: NA
clone size: NA

CDR3 DNA: TGTGCCAGTAGTATAGCCGCACAGGGGGCTGGCGAGCAGTACTTC
CDR3 protein: CASSIAAQGAGEQYF
V gene: TRBV19
J gene: TRBJ2-7
D gene: TRBD1
clone size: NA

CDR3 DNA: TGTGCCTCTTCGGCAGGGGGCATGAACACTGAAGCTTTCTTT
CDR3 protein: CASSAGGMNTEAFF
V gene: TRBV19
J gene: TRBJ1-1
D gene: TRBD1
clone size: NA

CDR3 DNA: TGTGCCAGCGGGGAGGTCCGGGATGAGCAGTTCTTC
CDR3 protein: CASGEVRDEQFF
V gene: TRBV28
J gene: TRBJ2-1
D gene: NA
clone size: NA

CDR3 DNA: TGTGCCAGCAGCCCCATATCTGGCCCGGCGGGAGCTCCATACGAGCAGTACTTC
CDR3 protein: CASSPISGPAGAPYEQYF
V gene: TRBV7-6
J gene: TRBJ2-7
D gene: TRBD2
clone size: once

CDR3 DNA: TGTGCCAGCAGTTCTCACAGGGGTCGCACCGGGGAGCTGTTTTTT
CDR3 protein: CASSSHRGRTGELFF
V gene: TRBV28
J gene: TRBJ2-2
D gene: TRBD1
clone size: once

CDR3 DNA: TGCGCCAGCAGCCCGGGGGTCTACAATGAGCAGTTCTTC
CDR3 protein: CASSPGVYNEQFF
V gene: TRBV5-1
J gene: TRBJ2-1
D gene: NA
clone size: few

CDR3 DNA: TGCGCCAGCAGCCAAGACATCGGAGGTTCCTACGAGCAGTACTTC
CDR3 protein: CASSQDIGGSYEQYF
V gene: TRBV4-3
J gene: TRBJ2-7
D gene: NA
clone size: NA

CDR3 DNA: TGTGCCAGCAGCTCCGGGAATGAGCAGTTCTTC
CDR3 protein: CASSSGNEQFF
V gene: TRBV7-2
J gene: TRBJ2-1
D gene: NA
clone size: NA

CDR3 DNA: TGTGCCACCAGCAGGGGACAGGAAGAGACCCAGTACTTC
CDR3 protein: CATSRGQEETQYF
V gene: TRBV15
J gene: TRBJ2-5
D gene: TRBD1
clone size: NA

CDR3 DNA: TGTGCCAGCAGCCTAACAGTCCTCAACACCGGGGAGCTGTTTTTT
CDR3 protein: CASSLTVLNTGELFF
V gene: TRBV5-8
J gene: TRBJ2-2
D gene: NA
clone size: once

CDR3 DNA: TGTGCCAGCAGCCGGGATCTAGCCTCTGGAAACACCATATATTTT
CDR3 protein: CASSRDLASGNTIYF
V gene: TRBV5-4
J gene: TRBJ1-3
D gene: NA
clone size: NA

CDR3 DNA: TGTGCCAGTAGTTGGACATCTGGGGCTTTCTTT
CDR3 protein: CASSWTSGAFF
V gene: TRBV19
J gene: TRBJ1-1
D gene: NA
clone size: NA

CDR3 DNA: TGTGCCAGCAGTTACGTGGGGCATGCCGGGGAGCTGTTTTTT
CDR3 protein: CASSYVGHAGELFF
V gene: TRBV6-5
J gene: TRBJ2-2
D gene: NA
clone size: NA